The clone carrying this T cell receptor (beta chain) turned up a few times. Its antigen is unidentified. Each CDR3 protein is one row after TCRdb ran MiXCR on the 5' RACE reads. The table shows a few hundred thousand distinct CDR3 sequences, with more than 13% occurring only once. The entry originates in a study of T-cell memory formation after mild COVID-19. The overall study: In these data, TCR clusters were largely donor specific. General observations from the study: CD4+ contracting clones were mainly CM and EM; CD8+ ones, EMRA.

The V end lost 5 bases, the J end lost 5 bases, and 15 bases lay between the germline ends. Germline CDR1 reads MNHEY; CDR2 reads SVGAGI. The CDR3 sequence is 15 residues long. This receptor was obtained from a man aged 18 to 29 who had mild COVID-19 (a few samples of this study predate the infection). Cell type and time point are not known. The sequenced material came from PBMCs or a T cell subset sorted from them (not recorded which). This chain uses TRBV6-5 with TRBJ2-2, with no clear D. The CDR3 here is CASSVQEVRTGELFF. The CDR3 DNA sequence: TGTGCCAGCAGTGTCCAGGAAGTAAGGACCGGGGAGCTGTTTTTT.